This T cell receptor beta chain was recovered during a study of shared clonotypes between healthy human individuals. The wider study: The study used three CD4 naive, three CD4 memory, two CD8 naive and one CD8 memory plate per donor. General study findings and limits: Estimated richness was generally greater in naive than memory subsets.

Remarks on this clone: What it recognizes is unknown.

Some clones are missing from TCRdb's copy, which holds only in-frame ones; the method was immunoSEQ multiplex PCR. The profile shows about 2.4 million clones, roughly 92% of them singletons. Trimming took 0 bases from V and 8 from J; bases not matched to a gene: 4. The CDR3 has 15 residues. Germline CDR1 and CDR2: WSHSY and SAAADI. Those who donated, Caucasian adults without exception, all lived in Nashville, Tennessee. The rearrangement joins TRBV10-2 to TRBJ2-1; 10 bases line up with TRBD2. The receptor comes from a man between 18 and 35 years old in good health. Sequencing was carried out using naive CD4+ T cells sorted from blood. Described subset: CD45RA+ positively selected. CDR3 coding DNA: TGCGCCAGCAGTGAGTCAAGCGGGGGGGCTGATGAGCAGTTCTTC. This translates into CASSESSGGADEQFF.